This T cell receptor (beta chain) was recorded in a study of T cell repertoires in cytomegalovirus infection. Study context: As its CMV epitopes, the study selected recently identified HLA-C-restricted and well-studied HLA-B-restricted targets. Matching HLA type, along with CMV infection, was indicated by public TCR beta signatures.

V was clipped by 6 bases and J by 4 bases, with 15 bases between them. The CDR3 consists of 14 residues. CDR1 is MNHEY and CDR2 is SVGAGI in the germline V gene. Study results and limitations: There were HLA-C-restricted CMV-specific TCR beta clonotypes dominating the ex vivo response.

Note on this clonotype: Its antigen is still unknown.

Each CDR3 protein is one row after TCRdb ran MiXCR on the reads. The sample includes 250,000 to 400,000 distinct CDR3 sequences, 20% to 25% seen only once; the top ten take about an eighth. Sequencing was performed on cultured PBMCs, taken from culture after CMV antigen stimulation. This TCR came from a human donor in good health (CMV status not recorded). Some clones in this sample may be carry-over from other donors' samples. The chain uses TRBV6-5 and TRBJ2-5, with no clear D. The CDR3 coding sequence is TGTGCCAGCAGCCTCTATGCGCTTCGAGAGACCCAGTACTTC. Translated: CASSLYALRETQYF.